The 16 T cell receptor beta chains listed next were all sequenced from one sample in a study of cytomegalovirus exposure and HLA in healthy donors. Sequencing used immunoSEQ multiplex PCR; TCRdb keeps in-frame clones, though not all of them. Of under 300,000 clones listed, around 87% are singletons. Source material: PBMCs. These receptors were taken from a woman between 18 and 29 years old in good health and CMV-seronegative.

The chain combines TRBV4-2 with TRBJ1-3; 9 nucleotides align to TRBD1. This CDR3 region has 17 residues. Germline CDR1 reads LGHNA; CDR2 reads YNFKEQ. The junction had 6 bases not matched to a gene; V was cut back by 1 base and J by 2 bases. The CDR3 nucleotides read TGTGCCAGCAGCCAAGGTTTGGGACAGGGTGCTGGAAACACCATATATTTT. Its protein is CASSQGLGQGAGNTIYF.

V gene TRBV28 combines with J gene TRBJ1-2; weak D call: TRBD1 (6 bases). The CDR3 totals 13 residues. The germline gives CDR1 MDHEN, CDR2 SYDVKM. With 8 bases removed from V and 7 bases from J, the gap between germline ends came to 17 bases. Written as DNA, the CDR3 is TGTGCCAGCTTTTTTTCACAGGGTCTTGGCTACACCTTC. It encodes CASFFSQGLGYTF.

The chain combines TRBV28 with TRBJ2-5, with D perhaps TRBD2 (5 bases). The CDR3 has 13 residues. V lost 2 bases and J 5 bases, leaving 9 bases between the germline ends. Germline CDR1 reads MDHEN; CDR2 reads SYDVKM. CDR3 bases: TGTGCCAGCAGTTTAGCGGGTTCGGAGACCCAGTACTTC. Amino acid sequence: CASSLAGSETQYF.

V and J are TRBV5-1 and TRBJ2-2, with TRBD2 matching 7 bases. The germline V gene has CDR1 SGHRS and CDR2 YFSETQ. The CDR3 totals 15 residues. After removal of 0 bases from V and 6 bases from J, the junction contained 5 bases not matched to a gene. The CDR3 is CASSLASGNPGELFF. The CDR3 DNA is TGCGCCAGCAGCTTGGCTAGCGGAAATCCCGGGGAGCTGTTTTTT.

The chain employs TRBV7-6 and TRBJ1-5, with 7 bases fitting TRBD1. CDR3 length equals 17 residues. Per the germline V gene, CDR1 is SGHVS and CDR2 is FNYEAQ. V lost 5 bases to trimming and J lost 7 bases; unmatched junction nucleotides: 17. DNA of the CDR3: TGTGCCAGCAGCCCCACGCCCCGGGACAGTCCTTTGCAGCCCCAGCATTTT. This translates into CASSPTPRDSPLQPQHF.

The rearrangement uses TRBV5-6 and TRBJ1-6; TRBD1 agrees at 9 bases. There are 14 residues in the CDR3. V gave up 3 bases and J gave up 10 bases; unmatched junction bases: 5. Germline CDR1 reads SGHDT; CDR2 reads YYEEEE. The chain's CDR3 is CASSWTGASSPLHF. Here the CDR3 DNA reads TGTGCCAGCAGCTGGACAGGGGCCTCGTCACCCCTCCACTTT.

The rearrangement links TRBV28 to TRBJ1-5; 9 bases match TRBD1. Germline CDR1 reads MDHEN; CDR2 reads SYDVKM. This CDR3 spans 16 amino acids. Germline trimming cut 7 bases from V and 3 bases from J; bases unmatched to any gene: 10. The CDR3 DNA follows: TGTGCCAGCATCTGGACAGGGGCCCCGATCAATCAGCCCCAGCATTTT. As protein: CASIWTGAPINQPQHF.

The J gene is TRBJ2-1, the V gene TRBV27; 7 bases fit TRBD1. Looked up from germline, CDR1 is MNHEY and CDR2 is SMNVEV (reference sequence). V was clipped by 3 bases and J by 4 bases; unmatched bases: 3. This CDR3 has 14 amino acids. Written as DNA, the CDR3 is TGTGCCAGCAGTTTTATGGGACAGTACAATGAGCAGTTCTTC. Its protein product is CASSFMGQYNEQFF.

The CDR3 loop is CASNLDSYQEAFF. The CDR3 region has the DNA TGTGCCAGCAACCTAGACAGCTACCAGGAAGCTTTCTTT. The chain couples TRBV6-1 to TRBJ1-1; D may be TRBD1 (5 bases). The germline V and J ends were trimmed by 7 bases and 8 bases, with 17 bases remaining between them. Germline V lookup: CDR1 MNHNS, CDR2 SASEGT. The CDR3 extends over 13 amino acids.

The chain recombines TRBV28 with TRBJ2-5; 13 positions match TRBD2. Germline CDR1 MDHEN, CDR2 SYDVKM. Trimming at V came to 11 bases and at J to 5 bases, leaving 14 bases not matched to a gene. This CDR3 is 16 amino acids long. CDR3 sequence reads: CAESRAGLAGFETQYF. For the CDR3, the DNA is TGTGCCGAAAGCAGGGCGGGACTAGCGGGGTTTGAGACCCAGTACTTC.

This clone has only a few counts. V and J are TRBV19 and TRBJ1-2, with 9 bases that match TRBD1. The CDR3 is made up of 13 amino acids. Germline V gives CDR1 LNHDA, CDR2 SQIVND (reference sequence). The V segment lost 4 bases and the J segment 4 bases; nucleotides outside the gene matches: 1. CDR3 sequence (DNA): TGTGCCAGTAGTACGGGACAGGGCTATGGCTACACCTTC. Translated: CASSTGQGYGYTF.

The rearrangement uses TRBV5-1 and TRBJ1-1; 7 bases map to TRBD1. The V gene's germline CDR1 is SGHRS and CDR2 YFSETQ. The length of the CDR3 is 14 residues. The trim removed 7 bases at V and 2 bases at J, leaving 8 bases unmatched. The CDR3 DNA reads as TGCGCCAGCGTACTAAACAGGGGTAACACTGAAGCTTTCTTT. This translates into CASVLNRGNTEAFF. Full variable domain (missing parts from reference TRBV5-1 and TRBJ1-1): KAGVTQTPRYLIKTRGQQVTLSCSPISGHRSVSWYQQTPGQGLQFLFEYFSETQRNKGNFPGRFSGRQFSNSRSEMNVSTLELGDSALYLCASVLNRGNTEAFFGQGTRLTVV.

V and J are TRBV7-9 and TRBJ1-4; possible D gene TRBD1, 6 bases. The CDR3 has 17 amino acids. Trimming removed 5 bases at V and 8 bases at J, with 24 bases between. Germline assignment: CDR1 SEHNR and CDR2 FQNEAQ (reference sequence). For the CDR3, the DNA is TGTGCCAGCAGCCTTACGGGAGGGGGAGATTTGCACGAAAAACTGTTTTTT. This sequence encodes CASSLTGGGDLHEKLFF.

The CDR3 region is CASSLNRDYEQYV. CDR3 coding DNA: TGTGCCAGCAGCTTAAACAGGGATTACGAGCAGTACGTC. V usage is TRBV7-6 and J usage is TRBJ2-7, with TRBD1 as a possible D gene (6 bases). This CDR3 is built from 13 residues. V was cut by 2 bases and J by 4 bases, with 9 bases left in between. Per germline, CDR1 SGHVS and CDR2 FNYEAQ.

For this clone: At one end the junction does not follow the germline gene, possibly because of a read error. The rearrangement uses TRBV7-7 and TRBJ1-1; 7 positions agree with TRBD1. The CDR3 runs to 12 residues. Germline values: CDR1 SSHAT, CDR2 FNYEAQ (reference sequence). Written as DNA, the CDR3 is TGTGCCAGCAGCCGACCAGGGGGTGAAGTTTTCTTT. Its protein is CASSRPGGEVFF.

The gene calls are TRBV19 and TRBJ2-1; 9 nucleotides agree with TRBD1. Trimming at V came to 6 bases and at J to 2 bases, leaving 2 bases not matched to a gene. The germline V gene has CDR1 LNHDA and CDR2 SQIVND (reference sequence). The CDR3 is 14 amino acids. DNA for the CDR3: TGTGCCAGTAGGAGGACAGGGGCCTACAATGAGCAGTTCTTC. Residues: CASRRTGAYNEQFF.